This is a list of T cell receptor beta chains from one sample in a study of identical twins. MiXCR, run by TCRdb on the 5' RACE reads, gives a single entry per CDR3 protein. The sample contains approximately 350,000 distinct CDR3 sequences, 9% to 15% of which appear only once. The same sample was also used in a study of yellow fever vaccine responses in identical twins.

Sequenced material: CD8+ T cells sorted from blood. Source of these receptors: a woman under 30 in good health. Both conserved end residues are part of each CDR3. D genes are given only for firm matches. Clone sizes are given selectively: once, few, many, or a class where the clone is expanded.

>TRBJ2-2|.|TRBV28|.
CASSLLFTGELFF
TGTGCCAGCAGTTTACTTTTCACCGGGGAGCTGTTTTTT
>TRBJ2-7|.|TRBV7-8|few
CASSLPGPHSYEQYF
TGTGCCAGCAGCTTACCCGGACCGCACTCCTACGAGCAGTACTTC
>TRBJ2-1|TRBD2|TRBV9|few
CASGSPSGGGNEQFF
TGTGCCAGCGGAAGCCCTAGCGGGGGGGGAAATGAGCAGTTCTTC
>TRBJ1-1|.|TRBV5-1|many
CASSLIANTEAFF
TGCGCCAGCAGCTTGATCGCGAACACTGAAGCTTTCTTT
>TRBJ1-6|TRBD1|TRBV6-1|.
CASSTGQGQPLHF
TGTGCCAGCAGTACCGGACAGGGCCAACCCCTCCACTTT
>TRBJ2-5|.|TRBV28|few
CASSLEGQETQYF
TGTGCCAGCAGCTTAGAAGGCCAAGAGACCCAGTACTTC
>TRBJ2-1|TRBD2|TRBV4-2|.
CASSQESGGVNEQFF
TGTGCCAGCAGCCAAGAGTCCGGGGGGGTCAATGAGCAGTTCTTC
>TRBJ1-5|.|TRBV6-6|.
CASREGGYQPQHF
TGTGCCAGCAGGGAAGGGGGTTATCAGCCCCAGCATTTT
>TRBJ2-7|.|TRBV5-1|many
CASSFGAAYEQYF
TGCGCCAGCAGCTTCGGGGCAGCCTACGAGCAGTACTTC
>TRBJ1-1|TRBD1|TRBV27|.
CASSRTGPRDTEAFF
TGTGCCAGCAGTCGGACAGGGCCGCGCGACACTGAAGCTTTCTTT
>TRBJ2-7|TRBD2|TRBV7-2|.
CASRRMGLAGVYEQYF
TGTGCCAGCAGACGAATGGGACTAGCGGGAGTCTACGAGCAGTACTTC
>TRBJ1-5|.|TRBV15|few
CATSPRRGANQPQHF
TGTGCCACGTCTCCCAGGCGGGGGGCTAACCAGCCCCAGCATTTT
>TRBJ1-3|.|TRBV7-8|few
CASSFAGGTGNTIYF
TGTGCCAGCAGTTTTGCGGGGGGCACTGGAAACACCATATATTTT
>TRBJ2-5|TRBD2|TRBV9|few
CASSGSGRHQETQYF
TGTGCCAGCAGCGGTAGCGGGAGACATCAAGAGACCCAGTACTTC
>TRBJ2-1|TRBD2|TRBV7-2|few
CASSLGISGGATSEQFF
TGTGCCAGCAGCTTGGGAATCAGCGGGGGGGCCACATCTGAGCAGTTCTTC
>TRBJ2-5|.|TRBV12-3/TRBV12-4|.
CASSDWENQETQYF
TGTGCCAGCAGCGATTGGGAAAACCAAGAGACCCAGTACTTC
>TRBJ2-5|.|TRBV27|.
CASRGGAGETQYF
TGTGCCAGCAGGGGGGGGGCCGGAGAGACCCAGTACTTC
>TRBJ2-7|.|TRBV7-3|.
CASSPLGGSGEQYF
TGTGCCAGCAGCCCGCTAGGAGGGTCTGGTGAGCAGTACTTC
>TRBJ2-3|TRBD2|TRBV15|.
CATSPGGPTDTQYF
TGTGCCACCAGCCCGGGAGGCCCCACAGATACGCAGTATTTT
>TRBJ1-4|.|TRBV11-1|many
CASSLIPLPVQGSYEKLFF
TGTGCCAGCAGCTTAATCCCCCTTCCTGTACAGGGATCGTATGAAAAACTGTTTTTT
>TRBJ1-5|.|TRBV12-3/TRBV12-4|few
CASTDDNQPQHF
TGTGCCAGCACCGACGACAATCAGCCCCAGCATTTT
>TRBJ2-5|.|TRBV2|.
CASSSRGAGETQYF
TGTGCCAGCAGTAGCCGTGGGGCCGGGGAGACCCAGTACTTC
>TRBJ1-2|.|TRBV24-1|.
CATSGSNYGYTF
TGTGCCACCAGTGGTTCTAACTATGGCTACACCTTC
>TRBJ1-4|.|TRBV25-1|.
CASSPWEGPNEKLFF
TGTGCCAGCAGTCCATGGGAGGGTCCTAATGAAAAACTGTTTTTT
>TRBJ1-2|.|TRBV5-1|.
CASSLAGGHYYGYTF
TGCGCCAGCAGCTTGGCCGGGGGACACTACTATGGCTACACCTTC
>TRBJ2-1|.|TRBV28|.
CASSNSINEQFF
TGTGCCAGCAGTAATTCGATCAATGAGCAGTTCTTC
>TRBJ2-2|.|TRBV12-3/TRBV12-4|many
CASGLVTGELFF
TGTGCCAGCGGTCTCGTCACCGGGGAGCTGTTTTTT
>TRBJ2-2|.|TRBV7-9|.
CASSWSSGELFF
TGTGCCAGCAGCTGGAGCTCCGGGGAGCTGTTTTTT
>TRBJ1-1|.|TRBV29-1|.
CSVGGRVGEAFF
TGCAGCGTGGGGGGCAGGGTGGGTGAAGCTTTCTTT
>TRBJ1-1|TRBD1|TRBV9|.
CASSGQGYSEAFF
TGTGCCAGCAGCGGACAGGGGTATTCTGAAGCTTTCTTT
>TRBJ2-1|TRBD2|TRBV7-9|.
CASSSGGQFVEYEQFF
TGTGCCAGCAGCTCGGGAGGACAATTTGTCGAGTATGAGCAGTTCTTC
>TRBJ2-1|TRBD2|TRBV9|few
CASGAGGTYNEQFF
TGTGCCAGCGGGGCGGGGGGAACCTACAATGAGCAGTTCTTC
>TRBJ2-3|TRBD2|TRBV15|many
CATSRDGREGPTADTQYF
TGTGCCACCAGCAGAGATGGGCGGGAGGGCCCGACCGCAGATACGCAGTATTTT
>TRBJ2-1|.|TRBV14|.
CASSQDTGGSRLNEQFF
TGTGCCAGCAGCCAAGATACAGGAGGCTCAAGGCTAAATGAGCAGTTCTTC
>TRBJ2-1|.|TRBV6-5|.
CASSYSSRESYNEQFF
TGTGCCAGCAGTTACTCGAGCAGGGAGTCCTACAATGAGCAGTTCTTC
>TRBJ1-5|.|TRBV27|.
CASSPSGGSSNQPQHF
TGTGCCAGCAGTCCTTCTGGGGGCAGTAGCAATCAGCCCCAGCATTTT
>TRBJ2-7|.|TRBV5-1|.
CASTPGGGGSASYEQYF
TGCGCCAGCACGCCGGGGGGCGGGGGTAGCGCCTCCTACGAGCAGTACTTC
>TRBJ2-3|.|TRBV7-8|few
CASSLGTVPGTDTQYF
TGTGCCAGCAGCTTAGGGACAGTACCGGGCACAGATACGCAGTATTTT
>TRBJ2-1|TRBD2|TRBV3-1|few
CASSQDAWRETYNEQFF
TGTGCCAGCAGCCAAGATGCATGGCGGGAGACCTACAATGAGCAGTTCTTC
>TRBJ1-4|.|TRBV6-4|.
CASSELGVWCEKLFF
TGTGCCAGCAGTGAACTCGGTGTGTGGTGTGAAAAACTGTTTTTT
>TRBJ2-5|TRBD2|TRBV20-1|.
CSARDRGALTSGFQETQYF
TGCAGTGCTAGAGATAGAGGAGCCCTGACTAGCGGGTTCCAAGAGACCCAGTACTTC
>TRBJ1-1|TRBD1|TRBV20-1|few
CSASPTGGGRAFF
TGCAGTGCTAGCCCCACAGGGGGCGGGCGAGCTTTCTTT
>TRBJ2-1|TRBD2|TRBV9|few
CASSSGTSGRSPAHYNEQFF
TGTGCCAGCAGCTCCGGGACTAGCGGGAGAAGCCCCGCCCACTACAATGAGCAGTTCTTC
>TRBJ1-1|.|TRBV5-6|.
CASSLWGADTEAFF
TGTGCCAGCAGCTTGTGGGGGGCAGACACTGAAGCTTTCTTT
>TRBJ2-3|.|TRBV12-3/TRBV12-4|many
CASKGGISTDTQYF
TGTGCCAGCAAAGGGGGAATCAGCACAGATACGCAGTATTTT
>TRBJ2-5|TRBD2|TRBV12-3/TRBV12-4|.
CASSPAPGLAGGPVETQYF
TGTGCCAGCAGTCCCGCGCCGGGACTAGCGGGAGGGCCGGTAGAGACCCAGTACTTC
>TRBJ2-7|TRBD2|TRBV7-9|many
CASRPGGSYEQYF
TGTGCCAGCAGACCCGGGGGGTCCTACGAGCAGTACTTC
>TRBJ1-1|.|TRBV27|many
CASKTGLNTEAFF
TGTGCCAGCAAAACGGGATTGAACACTGAAGCTTTCTTT
>TRBJ2-1|TRBD2|TRBV12-3/TRBV12-4|few
CASSSLAGVGNEQFF
TGTGCCAGCAGCTCACTAGCGGGAGTGGGTAATGAGCAGTTCTTC
>TRBJ2-1|TRBD2|TRBV7-6|few
CASSLATGTSGTPQFF
TGTGCCAGCAGCTTAGCGACGGGGACTAGCGGGACCCCGCAGTTCTTC